This section outlines one T cell receptor beta chain sequence together with its context. Its antigen is unknown. This may stem from a read error, because a much larger clone lies one nucleotide away. In building TCR beta libraries, iRepertoire HTBI primers were used together with Arm-PCR of CDR3 regions. One entry per CDR3 protein results from TCRdb running MiXCR on the multiplex PCR reads. The sample has some 410,000 distinct CDR3 sequences, about 17% seen once; the top ten hold roughly a tenth. Trimming pared 0 bases from V and 6 bases from J, leaving 14 bases between. Germline CDR1 SGHAT, CDR2 FQNNGV. The CDR3 extends over 15 amino acids. This entry belongs to a study of regulatory T cells in long-lasting Graves disease. Stated time point: newly diagnosed GD, antithyroid drugs for less than 3 months. PBMC-derived RNA was used for the TCR library. Guidelines of the American Thyroid Association were used to diagnose Graves' disease.

The study's findings and limits: When disease was persistent, TRBV28, TRBJ1-2 and TRBJ2-5 were the favored segments.

These data also featured in a second study, about T cells in Graves' hyperthyroidism and ophthalmopathy. That work states: Blood also contained most expanded thyroid clonotypes above 0.001. Ophthalmopathy, which appeared later, was predicted by the model a median roughly 6.6 months before onset.

V gene TRBV11-2 combines with J gene TRBJ1-2, with a weak D call TRBD1 (5 bases). The receptor comes from a woman in her thirties with Graves disease. The sequences come from peripheral blood mononuclear cells (PBMCs), collected at new diagnosis, from a patient treated with antithyroid drugs. The CDR3 here is CASSLDRGTSHGYTF. CDR3 nucleotide sequence: TGTGCCAGCAGCTTAGATCGGGGGACCTCCCATGGCTACACCTTC.